A selection of T cell receptor beta chains follows, all from one sample in a study of brain T cells in children with intractable seizures. The assay was immunoSEQ multiplex PCR, and TCRdb's table has in-frame clones only and misses some. Of tens of thousands of clones in the sample, 85% to 95% are singletons; the top ten hold 1.5%. Material: peripheral blood, obtained at surgery. The receptors come from a boy in the first two years of life with tuberous sclerosis and intractable seizures. CDR3s include the opening cysteine and the closing phenylalanine or tryptophan. D genes are given only for firm matches. Clone sizes are given selectively: once, few, many, or a class where the clone is expanded.

v_gene: TRBV19
abundance: .
d_gene: .
CDR3aa: CASSLRDDSNQPQHF

v_gene: TRBV5-6
abundance: .
d_gene: .
CDR3aa: CASSLLWSPSYGYTF

v_gene: TRBV24-1
abundance: once
d_gene: .
CDR3aa: CATSDPTEVQETQYF

v_gene: TRBV24-1
abundance: .
d_gene: .
CDR3aa: CATSDPGYTGELFF

v_gene: TRBV7-6
abundance: .
d_gene: .
CDR3aa: CASSPKLDYFLNEQFF

v_gene: TRBV9
abundance: few
d_gene: TRBD2
CDR3aa: CASSPTSGPYEQYF

v_gene: TRBV6-5
abundance: .
d_gene: .
CDR3aa: CASSSYRDFRDEQFF

v_gene: TRBV3-1/TRBV3-2
abundance: .
d_gene: TRBD2
CDR3aa: CASSFSGGSYEQYF

v_gene: TRBV2
abundance: .
d_gene: .
CDR3aa: CASSEFPGSTEAFF

v_gene: TRBV9
abundance: .
d_gene: .
CDR3aa: CASTAAAGELFF

v_gene: TRBV2
abundance: .
d_gene: .
CDR3aa: CASSEAAGQETQYF

v_gene: TRBV27
abundance: .
d_gene: TRBD1
CDR3aa: CASSLSGQGYGYTF

v_gene: TRBV11-3
abundance: once
d_gene: TRBD2
CDR3aa: CASSSWGLAEGDEQFF

v_gene: TRBV9
abundance: .
d_gene: TRBD1
CDR3aa: CASSGRDRENNEQFF

v_gene: TRBV5-6
abundance: .
d_gene: .
CDR3aa: CASSLGGGSNQPQHF

v_gene: TRBV14
abundance: once
d_gene: TRBD1
CDR3aa: CASSPPWGTGTYEQYF

v_gene: TRBV7-6
abundance: .
d_gene: .
CDR3aa: CASSLAGAPFYEQYF

v_gene: TRBV7-9
abundance: .
d_gene: .
CDR3aa: CASSLRSGRGEDTEAFF

v_gene: TRBV6-5
abundance: .
d_gene: TRBD1
CDR3aa: CASSQTGAYNEQFF